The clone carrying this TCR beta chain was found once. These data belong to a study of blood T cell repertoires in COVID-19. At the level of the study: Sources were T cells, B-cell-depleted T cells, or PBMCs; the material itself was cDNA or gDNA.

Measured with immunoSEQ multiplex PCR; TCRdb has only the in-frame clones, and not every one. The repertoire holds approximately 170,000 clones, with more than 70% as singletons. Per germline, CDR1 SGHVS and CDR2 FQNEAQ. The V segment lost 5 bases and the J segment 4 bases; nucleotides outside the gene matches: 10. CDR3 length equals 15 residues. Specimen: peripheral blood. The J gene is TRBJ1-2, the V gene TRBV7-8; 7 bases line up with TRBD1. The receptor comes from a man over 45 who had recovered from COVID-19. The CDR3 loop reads CASSEDRAEGYGYTF. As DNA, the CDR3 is TGTGCCAGCAGCGAAGACAGGGCAGAGGGCTATGGCTACACCTTC.